This entry lists 4 T cell receptor beta chains sequenced from one sample in a study of T cells in localized non-small cell lung cancer. Clones were sequenced by immunoSEQ multiplex PCR, and TCRdb holds only the in-frame ones, with some missing. This table holds about 77,000 clones, more than 75% found once. The starting material was peripheral blood, obtained before any cancer treatment. The receptor set was obtained from a woman between 35 and 70 years old with stage I squamous cell lung carcinoma.

The V gene is TRBV14, the J gene TRBJ2-1; D may be TRBD1 or TRBD2 (6 bases each). This CDR3 has 14 residues. Trimming shortened V by 0 bases and J by 12 bases, and 15 bases separated the two germline ends. Germline V CDR1 and CDR2: SGHDN, FVKESK. The CDR3 nucleotides are TGTGCCAGCAGCCAAGATCCCGGGGGCCTGGGGCAGTTCTTC. This encodes CASSQDPGGLGQFF.

This rearrangement joins TRBV4-2 to TRBJ2-7; 13 bases fit TRBD2. This CDR3 is built from 15 residues. Germline loops: CDR1 LGHNA, CDR2 YNFKEQ. J gave up 6 bases and V 6 bases, and 8 bases lay outside the gene matches. As DNA, the CDR3 is TGTGCCAGCAGTCAACTAGCGGGGGGGCAAGCCGAGCAGTACTTC. Amino acid sequence: CASSQLAGGQAEQYF.

This sequence joins TRBV19 and TRBJ1-1; no clear D gene. The germline gives CDR1 LNHDA, CDR2 SQIVND (reference sequence). The CDR3 is 13 residues long. V was cut by 5 bases and J by 2 bases, with 9 bases left in between. The CDR3 here is CASSLKGNTEAFF. The CDR3 coding sequence is TGTGCCAGTAGTTTAAAAGGAAACACTGAAGCTTTCTTT.

J is TRBJ2-1 and V is TRBV13, with 9 bases fitting TRBD2. The CDR3 runs 16 residues. Germline CDR1 reads PRHDT; CDR2 reads FYEKMQ (reference sequence). The V segment lost 4 bases and the J segment 0 bases; nucleotides outside the gene matches: 4. For the CDR3, the DNA is TGTGCCAGCAGCTCCAGGCGGGGGGGCTCCTACAATGAGCAGTTCTTC. It codes for CASSSRRGGSYNEQFF. The whole variable domain, remainder taken from reference TRBV13 and TRBJ2-1, is AAGVIQSPRHLIKEKRETATLKCYPIPRHDTVYWYQQGPGQDPQFLISFYEKMQSDKGSIPDRFSAQQFSDYHSELNMSSLELGDSALYFCASSSRRGGSYNEQFFGPGTRLTVL.